What follows are 5 T cell receptor beta chains derived from one specimen sequenced in a study of control samples from healthy donors and cancer patients. Clones were sequenced by immunoSEQ multiplex PCR, and TCRdb holds only the in-frame ones, with some missing. The sample yields about 98,000 clones, 70% to 80% seen once. Input material: blood. The receptors stem from a woman in her twenties or thirties in good health.

This clone appeared once. The chain recombines TRBV7-9 with TRBJ2-1; D is perhaps TRBD1 or TRBD2 (5 bases each). Per germline, CDR1 SEHNR and CDR2 FQNEAQ (reference sequence). Trimming stripped 0 bases from V and 15 bases from J, with 12 bases between. The CDR3 length is 12 residues. Here the CDR3 reads CASSLAKGSVFF. CDR3 sequence (DNA): TGTGCCAGCAGCTTAGCAAAGGGGAGTGTGTTCTTC.

V gene TRBV11-2 combines with J gene TRBJ2-3, with TRBD2 matching 8 bases. The germline gives CDR1 SGHAT, CDR2 FQNNGV. Unmatched junction bases numbered 11, after V lost 6 bases and J lost 6 bases. The CDR3 spans 15 residues. In DNA form, the CDR3 reads TGTGCCAGCAGTTCAAGAGCGCGGGGGGCCGATACGCAGTATTTT. Translating it yields CASSSRARGADTQYF. Combining the CDR3 with reference TRBV11-2 and TRBJ2-3 gives the whole variable domain EAGVAQSPRYKIIEKRQSVAFWCNPISGHATLYWYQQILGQGPKLLIQFQNNGVVDDSQLPKDRFSAERLKGVDSTLKIQPAKLEDSAVYLCASSSRARGADTQYFGPGTRLTVL.

J is TRBJ2-3 and V is TRBV7-2; TRBD2 agrees at 10 bases. Germline trimming cut 2 bases from V and 4 bases from J; bases unmatched to any gene: 3. The CDR3 runs to 15 residues. The germline V gene encodes CDR1 SGHTA and CDR2 FQGNSA. CDR3 sequence (DNA): TGTGCCAGCAGCTTAAGCGGGGGGGACGCAGATACGCAGTATTTT. This sequence encodes CASSLSGGDADTQYF.

This clone turned up a few times. The chain recombines TRBV19 with TRBJ1-1; D is possibly TRBD1 (5 bases). Per the germline V gene, CDR1 is LNHDA and CDR2 is SQIVND (reference sequence). The CDR3 runs to 13 residues. V was trimmed by 6 bases and J by 4 bases, leaving 12 bases between them. The DNA for the CDR3 is TGTGCCAGTAGGGCAGGGTCAGGCACTGAAGCTTTCTTT. Translation gives CASRAGSGTEAFF.

This chain joins TRBV6-4 and TRBJ1-5, with no clear D. Germline V CDR1 and CDR2: MRHNA, SNTAGT. The V end was cut by 4 bases, the J end by 5 bases, with 12 bases between. The CDR3 is 14 amino acids. In nucleotides, the CDR3 is TGTGCCAGCAGTGTTCTCCCAGGTGATCAGCCCCAGCATTTT. It yields the protein CASSVLPGDQPQHF.